This TCR beta chain stems from a study of T cells of healthy individuals. The CDR3 runs to 13 residues. Germline V CDR1 and CDR2: SNHLY, FYNNEI. Trimming took 5 bases from V and 7 from J, leaving 11 bases between them. TCRdb itself ran the 5' RACE reads through MiXCR, one entry per CDR3 protein. The data show approximately 58,000 distinct CDR3 sequences, 14% to 15% seen once. This clonotype was counted ten times or more. The clonotype was recovered from a human donor in good health. The chain combines TRBV2 with TRBJ1-4; D is uncertain. CDR3: CASSRVNVEKLFF. The CDR3 nucleotides read TGTGCCAGCAGTCGGGTAAACGTTGAAAAACTGTTTTTT. Drawing the rest from reference TRBV2 and TRBJ1-4, the complete variable domain is EPEVTQTPSHQVTQMGQEVILRCVPISNHLYFYWYRQILGQKVEFLVSFYNNEISEKSEIFDDQFSVERPDGSNFTLKIRSTKLEDSAMYFCASSRVNVEKLFFGSGTQLSVL.